One sample yielded the 17 T cell receptor beta chains listed below, sequenced in a study of vaccination and CD4 T cells after COVID-19. Which antigens these TCRs recognize remains unknown. Scientists ran DNA taken from cultured CD4+ T cells through the Oncomine TCR Beta short-read assay for sequencing. Each CDR3 protein gets one entry after TCRdb re-called the PCR reads with MiXCR. The repertoire includes more than 12,000 distinct CDR3 sequences, about 73% of them detected once, and approximately 11% sits in the top ten. The treatment denotes: roughly 10-day PBMC culture with coronavirus spike peptide pools or control peptides (ViraFEST assay). Sequenced: CD4+ T cells from blood, cultured in vitro. The receptor source for this set is a human donor who had recovered from COVID-19.

This clonotype was found once. The chain employs TRBV27 and TRBJ2-4; TRBD1 matches at 7 bases. Germline V gene data show CDR1 as MNHEY and CDR2 as SMNVEV (reference sequence). The V and J ends lost 3 bases and 3 bases, in that order; junction bases with no gene match: 14. The CDR3 has 18 amino acids. The CDR3 protein is CASSFRRQGVGDKNIQYF. CDR3 in DNA: TGTGCCAGCAGTTTCCGGAGACAGGGAGTAGGGGACAAAAACATTCAGTACTTC.

The chain links TRBV5-1 to TRBJ2-5; TRBD1 or TRBD2 may be the D gene (5 bases each). V dropped 4 bases and J dropped 5 bases, with 18 bases sitting between them. Germline V lookup: CDR1 SGHRS, CDR2 YFSETQ. The CDR3 length is 15 residues. This chain's CDR3 is CASSKGPGLGETQYF. CDR3 nucleotide sequence: TGCGCCAGCAGCAAGGGACCGGGATTAGGGGAGACCCAGTACTTC.

In this sample, this clonotype is medium-sized. The V call is TRBV7-2, the J call TRBJ2-7; 7 bases align to TRBD2. J gave up 0 bases and V 2 bases, and 7 bases lay outside the gene matches. This CDR3 comprises 16 residues. Germline assignment: CDR1 SGHTA and CDR2 FQGNSA. In DNA, the CDR3 is TGTGCCAGCAGCTTATTAATGGCTAGCGGCTCCTACGAGCAGTACTTC. As protein: CASSLLMASGSYEQYF.

The J gene is TRBJ1-5, the V gene TRBV19, with a weak D call TRBD1 (6 bases). V lost 3 bases and J 4 bases, leaving 10 bases between the germline ends. CDR3 length: 14 residues. Germline lookup yields CDR1 LNHDA and CDR2 SQIVND (reference sequence). CDR3 amino acids: CASSIYTGNQPQHF. CDR3 sequence (DNA): TGTGCCAGTAGTATCTATACAGGGAATCAGCCCCAGCATTTT.

This clonotype was observed a single time. The chain joins TRBV20-1 to TRBJ1-1; a possible D gene is TRBD1 (6 bases). V dropped 2 bases and J dropped 6 bases, with 13 bases sitting between them. The germline V gene encodes CDR1 DFQATT and CDR2 SNEGSKA (reference sequence). The CDR3 covers 13 residues. CDR3: CSARSGRTAEAFF. For the CDR3, the DNA is TGCAGTGCTAGATCAGGGAGGACAGCTGAAGCTTTCTTT.

The chain is built from TRBV25-1 and TRBJ2-5; D remains unclear. The CDR3 consists of 12 residues. Germline CDR1 MGHDK, CDR2 SYGVNS. V lost 1 base and J lost 5, with 5 bases in between. The CDR3 region has the DNA TGTGCCAGCAGTGAATGGCGGGAGACCCAGTACTTC. Amino acids: CASSEWRETQYF. The full variable domain, rest sourced from reference TRBV25-1 and TRBJ2-5, is EADIYQTPRYLVIGTGKKITLECSQTMGHDKMYWYQQDPGMELHLIHYSYGVNSTEKGDLSSESTVSRIRTEHFPLTLESARPSHTSQYLCASSEWRETQYFGPGTRLLVL.

The chain is built from TRBV7-2 and TRBJ1-2; D may be TRBD1 (5 bases). CDR1 is SGHTA and CDR2 is FQGNSA in the germline V gene. The CDR3 loop spans 15 amino acids. V lost 5 bases, J lost 0 bases, and 13 bases lay in between. CDR3 sequence (DNA): TGTGCCAGCAGCGCACAGGTCAAGGCTAACTATGGCTACACCTTC. Residues: CASSAQVKANYGYTF.

V gene TRBV28 combines with J gene TRBJ1-1; D not certain. Germline V gene lookup returns CDR1 MDHEN and CDR2 SYDVKM. V was trimmed by 2 bases and J by 1 base, leaving 17 bases between them. This CDR3 spans 17 amino acids. The CDR3 region is CASSLALLESGNTEAFF. The DNA of the CDR3 is TGTGCCAGCAGTTTAGCCCTACTTGAATCTGGGAACACTGAAGCTTTCTTT.

The J gene is TRBJ2-5, the V gene TRBV19, with D perhaps TRBD1 (5 bases). V lost 10 bases to trimming and J lost 7 bases, with 13 bases between them. CDR1 and CDR2 (germline): LNHDA, SQIVND (reference sequence). This CDR3 comprises 11 residues. The CDR3 region is CATALGVTQYF. The CDR3 region has the DNA TGTGCCACGGCATTAGGGGTGACCCAGTACTTC.

The chain recombines TRBV15 with TRBJ2-5; the D gene is possibly TRBD2 (5 bases). Trimming left V 0 bases short and J 3 bases short, with 11 bases between. The CDR3 contains 15 residues. In germline, CDR1 is LNHNV, CDR2 YYDKDF (reference sequence). The CDR3 region has the DNA TGTGCCACCAGCAGAGATGCGGGTAGGAAAGAGACCCAGTACTTC. Residues: CATSRDAGRKETQYF.

This chain links TRBV20-1 with TRBJ1-5; a weak D match, TRBD1 (6 bases). CDR3 length: 16 amino acids. Trimming took off 6 bases at V and 3 bases at J, with 21 bases between the two ends. In germline, CDR1 is DFQATT, CDR2 SNEGSKA (reference sequence). The chain's CDR3 is CSAQPFDRTYNQPQHF. For the CDR3, the DNA is TGCAGTGCCCAGCCGTTCGACAGGACCTACAATCAGCCCCAGCATTTT.

The chain recombines TRBV4-2 with TRBJ2-5, with TRBD1 identical over 9 bases. Looked up from germline, CDR1 is LGHNA and CDR2 is YNFKEQ. The CDR3 runs to 16 residues. V lost 2 bases and J lost 5; bases outside the gene matches: 9. Here the CDR3 DNA reads TGTGCCAGCAGCCAAAACTTGGGACAGGGAGTCGAGACCCAGTACTTC. Translated: CASSQNLGQGVETQYF.

The chain joins TRBV7-3 to TRBJ2-4; D gene ambiguous. The CDR3 is 14 residues long. V was trimmed by 5 bases and J by 0 bases, leaving 8 bases between them. Germline V gives CDR1 SGHTA, CDR2 FQGTGA. CDR3 nucleotide sequence: TGTGCCAGCAGCACCCCTCTAGCCAAAAACATTCAGTACTTC. This gives the protein CASSTPLAKNIQYF. The full variable domain, in which reference TRBV7-3 and TRBJ2-4 provide the parts outside the CDR3, is GAGVSQTPSNKVTEKGKYVELRCDPISGHTALYWYRQSLGQGPEFLIYFQGTGAADDSGLPNDRFFAVRPEGSVSTLKIQRTERGDSAVYLCASSTPLAKNIQYFGAGTRLSVL.

CDR3 loop: CATSNGQGGYEQYF. The CDR3 region has the DNA TGTGCCACCAGCAATGGACAGGGGGGGTACGAGCAGTACTTC. This chain links TRBV24-1 with TRBJ2-7; 10 bases fit TRBD1. The CDR3 spans 14 residues. V trimming: 7 bases; J trimming: 4 bases; junction bases outside the gene matches: 6. CDR1 is KGHDR and CDR2 is SFDVKD in the germline V gene.

The rearrangement uses TRBV20-1 and TRBJ2-5; 8 bases are a match to TRBD2. Germline assignment: CDR1 DFQATT and CDR2 SNEGSKA (reference sequence). The CDR3 is 14 amino acids. V lost 1 base and J lost 9; bases outside the gene matches: 10. CDR3: CSARGSSGSLSQYF. CDR3 nucleotide sequence: TGCAGTGCTAGAGGCTCGAGCGGGAGTCTCTCCCAGTACTTC.

This chain joins TRBV10-2 and TRBJ1-2, with TRBD1 as a possible D gene (5 bases). CDR1 and CDR2 (germline): WSHSY, SAAADI. V shed 4 bases and J shed 7 bases, with 16 bases lying between them. The CDR3 has 14 amino acids. CDR3 amino acids: CASSVFGMGGGYTF. DNA for the CDR3: TGCGCCAGCAGTGTGTTTGGTATGGGGGGTGGCTACACCTTC.

The V call is TRBV15, the J call TRBJ1-5, with D maybe TRBD1 (5 bases). This CDR3 comprises 15 residues. The V gene lost 0 bases and the J gene lost 9 bases, with 15 bases spanning the gap. Germline assignment: CDR1 LNHNV and CDR2 YYDKDF (reference sequence). The CDR3 is CATSRDLGGGSPQHF. Written as DNA, the CDR3 is TGTGCCACCAGCAGAGATCTGGGGGGAGGATCGCCCCAGCATTTT.